A few counts support the clone carrying this T cell receptor (beta chain). Germline CDR1 and CDR2: MNHEY and SVGAGI. CDR3 size: 13 residues. The V gene end was trimmed by 6 bases and the J gene end by 3 bases; junction bases not matched to a gene: 4. The data were taken from a study of T cell repertoires in cytomegalovirus infection. TCRdb reanalysed the reads using MiXCR and keeps one entry per CDR3 protein. This sample has about 310,000 distinct CDR3 sequences, with 8% to 10% found just once. The sample taken for sequencing was PBMCs. The chain couples TRBV6-5 to TRBJ2-5, with 7 bases matching TRBD2. The receptor was isolated from a human donor in good health (CMV status not recorded). Some clones in this sample may be carry-over from other donors' samples. The CDR3 bases are TGTGCCAGCAGACCCGGGACTAAAGAGACCCAGTACTTC. This codes for CASRPGTKETQYF.